Many counts were recorded for the clone carrying this TCR beta chain. The sample belongs to a study of human T cells and chemical hapten exposure. Specified time point: patch test 2, 6 weeks after DPC sensitization. Treatment in this sample: therapeutic diphenylcyclopropenone sensitization with weekly scalp DPC. The study drew its donors from alopecia patients who were 18 to 70 years old and suitable for DPC. MiXCR was run by TCRdb on the RACE reads, yielding one entry per CDR3 protein. The sample consists of 95,000 or so distinct CDR3 sequences, 9.5% to 12% of them appearing once. The ends were cut back, 5 bases at V and 3 bases at J, with 12 bases in the middle. CDR1 is SGHTA and CDR2 is FQGNSA in the germline V gene. The CDR3 sequence is 14 residues long.

The clonotype originates from a middle-aged woman with alopecia areata. Some clones in this sample may be carry-over from other donors' samples. V gene TRBV7-2 combines with J gene TRBJ2-3, with D perhaps matching TRBD1 (5 bases). Specimen: whole blood, collected in connection with sensitization to the hapten diphenylcyclopropenone (DPC). The CDR3 loop is CASSRQTGTDTQYF. CDR3 DNA sequence: TGTGCCAGCAGCCGACAGACTGGGACAGATACGCAGTATTTT. Full variable domain (rest looked up from reference TRBV7-2 and TRBJ2-3): GAGVSQSPSNKVTEKGKDVELRCDPISGHTALYWYRQSLGQGLEFLIYFQGNSAPDKSGLPSDRFSAERTGGSVSTLTIQRTQQEDSAVYLCASSRQTGTDTQYFGPGTRLTVL.